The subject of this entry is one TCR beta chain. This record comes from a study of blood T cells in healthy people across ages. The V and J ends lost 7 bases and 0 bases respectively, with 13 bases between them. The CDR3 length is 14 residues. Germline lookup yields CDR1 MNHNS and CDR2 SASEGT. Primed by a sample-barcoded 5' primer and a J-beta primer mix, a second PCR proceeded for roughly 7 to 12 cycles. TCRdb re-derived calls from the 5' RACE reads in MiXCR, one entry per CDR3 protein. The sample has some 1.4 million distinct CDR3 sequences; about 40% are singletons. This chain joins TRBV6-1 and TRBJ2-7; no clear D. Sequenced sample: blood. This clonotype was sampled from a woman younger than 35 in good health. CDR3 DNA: TGTGCCAGCACCCACGGAGCCCGCTCCTACGAGCAGTACTTC. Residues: CASTHGARSYEQYF.